This TCR beta chain is drawn from a study of control samples from healthy donors and cancer patients. The length of the CDR3 is 13 residues. Germline V gene sequence: CDR1 KGHDR, CDR2 SFDVKD. The V and J ends lost 4 bases and 11 bases respectively, with 14 bases between them. Measured with immunoSEQ multiplex PCR; TCRdb has only the in-frame clones, and not every one. The sample records tens of thousands of clones, 65% to 80% being singletons. Specimen: formalin-fixed, paraffin-embedded tissue. This chain connects TRBV24-1 to TRBJ1-5, with D maybe TRBD1 (5 bases). The receptor was derived from a male donor with melanoma. This CDR3 reads CATSDGGRVAQHF. CDR3 bases: TGTGCCACCAGTGACGGGGGAAGGGTGGCCCAGCATTTT.